This passage covers 10 T cell receptor beta chains from one sample sequenced in a study of early T cells in non-severe SARS-CoV-2 infection. One entry per CDR3 protein, called by TCRdb with MiXCR from the 5' RACE reads. The profile shows approximately 58,000 distinct CDR3 sequences, around 10% of them singletons. Sequences were obtained from whole blood. The source of these receptors is an adult who was a healthcare worker with PCR-confirmed SARS-CoV-2 infection or an uninfected control (not recorded which).

This chain uses TRBV30 with TRBJ1-6; no clear D gene. The CDR3 spans 14 residues. The germline V gene has CDR1 GTSNPN and CDR2 SVGIG (reference sequence). V dropped 3 bases and J dropped 10 bases, with 16 bases sitting between them. This chain's CDR3 is CAWRVGRLGSPLHF. In DNA form, the CDR3 reads TGTGCCTGGAGGGTAGGGCGGTTGGGATCACCCCTCCACTTT.

The rearrangement joins TRBV5-6 to TRBJ1-5, with D unresolved. V was shortened by 2 bases and J by 1 base, with 16 bases between the two germline ends. Germline V lookup: CDR1 SGHDT, CDR2 YYEEEE. This CDR3 contains 17 residues. The CDR3 sequence: CASSFGASGQSNQPQHF. CDR3 DNA sequence: TGTGCCAGCAGCTTCGGAGCATCGGGTCAAAGCAATCAGCCCCAGCATTTT.

This chain uses TRBV18 with TRBJ2-3; the D gene is possibly TRBD2 (5 bases). Looked up from germline, CDR1 is KGHSH and CDR2 is LQKENI. The germline V and J ends were trimmed by 2 bases and 5 bases, with 8 bases remaining between them. There are 13 residues in the CDR3. CDR3 region: CASSPWGVDTQYF. Here the CDR3 DNA reads TGTGCCAGCTCACCATGGGGAGTAGATACGCAGTATTTT.

By share, this clonotype counts as medium-sized. The chain has TRBV29-1 and TRBJ1-6; tentative D call: TRBD1 (6 bases). Trimming took off 7 bases at V and 14 bases at J, with 15 bases between the two ends. This CDR3 spans 11 amino acids. Per the germline V gene, CDR1 is SQVTM and CDR2 is ANQGSEA. The CDR3 loop reads CSANQGGTLHF. The CDR3, as DNA: TGCAGCGCTAACCAAGGGGGGACCCTCCACTTT.

This clonotype was recorded many times. The gene calls are TRBV28 and TRBJ2-3; D perhaps matches TRBD2 (7 bases). Trimming took off 5 bases at V and 6 bases at J, with 21 bases between the two ends. The CDR3 sequence is 16 residues long. Germline V gene sequence: CDR1 MDHEN, CDR2 SYDVKM. The CDR3 protein is CASSLMAGALRDTQYF. CDR3 nucleotide sequence: TGTGCCAGCAGTCTCATGGCGGGGGCCTTGAGGGATACGCAGTATTTT.

This clonotype was observed at least ten times. The rearrangement uses TRBV6-5 and TRBJ1-2; D call uncertain. V lost 10 bases to trimming and J lost 3 bases, with 27 bases between them. The CDR3 consists of 17 residues. Per germline, CDR1 MNHEY and CDR2 SVGAGI. The CDR3 reads CATLPRTPPPFYYGYTF. The CDR3 DNA reads TGTGCCACCTTACCCCGGACGCCTCCCCCCTTCTACTATGGCTACACCTTC.

This chain uses TRBV28 with TRBJ2-7, with D maybe TRBD2 (7 bases). The CDR3 is 14 residues long. Germline V gene data show CDR1 as MDHEN and CDR2 as SYDVKM. Deletions cut 3 bases from V and 6 bases from J, with 15 bases between. The DNA for the CDR3 is TGTGCCAGCAGTTTGGAGGGGGGGGCTGGCGAGCAGTACTTC. Translating it yields CASSLEGGAGEQYF.

This clonotype came up a few times. This chain connects TRBV6-6 to TRBJ1-1; a weak D match, TRBD1 (5 bases). Germline V gives CDR1 MNHNY, CDR2 SVGAGI (reference sequence). V lost 2 bases and J lost 11, with 15 bases in between. The CDR3 has 13 amino acids. This CDR3 is CASSYLSGNSAFF. The DNA for the CDR3 is TGTGCCAGCAGTTACCTTTCAGGGAACTCGGCTTTCTTT.

This chain uses TRBV28 with TRBJ1-1; TRBD1 matches 7 bases. V lost 8 bases, J lost 7 bases, and 4 bases stayed unmatched. This CDR3 has 11 amino acids. Germline CDR1 MDHEN, CDR2 SYDVKM. This chain's CDR3 is CASRQGFEAFF. CDR3 DNA: TGTGCCAGCCGACAGGGCTTTGAAGCTTTCTTT.

This clonotype came up a few times. The chain joins TRBV7-9 to TRBJ2-7; 8 bases line up with TRBD2. V lost 5 bases and J lost 3; bases outside the gene matches: 9. Looked up from germline, CDR1 is SEHNR and CDR2 is FQNEAQ (reference sequence). The CDR3 totals 15 residues. The DNA of the CDR3 is TGTGCCAGCAGCCGGGAGGGTCTAGCCTACTACGAGCAGTACTTC. Encoded protein: CASSREGLAYYEQYF.